Following are 12 T cell receptor beta chains from one sample sequenced in a study of cytomegalovirus exposure and HLA in healthy donors (TCRdb year 2017). Receptor libraries were prepared by the immunoSEQ multiplex PCR assay. For the multiplex PCR, a mixture combining 60 forward primers for TCR Vbeta segments and 13 reverse primers for TCR Jbeta segments was used. As stored in TCRdb, this immuneACCESS dataset retains in-frame rearrangements with V and J assigned. A fraction of the clones does not appear; measured against another copy, unresolved V genes explain less than half of the discrepancy, and the remainder lacks a known reason. In all, the sample holds roughly 200,000 clones, and around 77% of those were seen once. The ten largest clones capture approximately 3% of the sample. The sample comprised PBMCs. The receptors derive from a woman aged 25 to 39 in good health and CMV-seronegative.

This clone was detected a few times. This chain connects TRBV11-2 to TRBJ2-7; 8 nucleotides line up with TRBD1. The V gene end was trimmed by 7 bases and the J gene end by 4 bases; junction bases not matched to a gene: 9. Germline CDR1 SGHAT, CDR2 FQNNGV. The CDR3 covers 14 residues. The CDR3 bases are TGTGCCAGCACCCAGGGACAGGCCCCATACGAGCAGTACTTC. The encoded protein is CASTQGQAPYEQYF. The variable domain in full, completed from reference TRBV11-2 and TRBJ2-7, reads EAGVAQSPRYKIIEKRQSVAFWCNPISGHATLYWYQQILGQGPKLLIQFQNNGVVDDSQLPKDRFSAERLKGVDSTLKIQPAKLEDSAVYLCASTQGQAPYEQYFGPGTRLTVT.

The chain joins TRBV19 to TRBJ2-2, with 7 bases that match TRBD1. CDR3 size: 15 residues. CDR1 is LNHDA, CDR2 SQIVND, per germline (reference sequence). With 5 bases clipped from V and 4 bases from J, the junction kept 7 bases outside the gene matches. The CDR3: CASSPRQGSTGELFF. The CDR3 nucleotides are TGTGCCAGTAGTCCCCGACAGGGCTCCACCGGGGAGCTGTTTTTT.

V usage is TRBV2 and J usage is TRBJ1-3, with a possible D match to TRBD1 (5 bases). The V gene lost 3 bases and the J gene lost 0 bases, with 15 bases spanning the gap. The CDR3 spans 17 residues. Germline CDR1 reads SNHLY; CDR2 reads FYNNEI. CDR3 sequence reads: CASSDGGKGPSGNTIYF. The CDR3 DNA is TGTGCCAGCAGTGACGGGGGGAAAGGACCCTCTGGAAACACCATATATTTT.

V usage is TRBV5-1 and J usage is TRBJ1-1; D gene unclear. V was clipped by 0 bases and J by 6 bases, with 12 bases between them. The CDR3 contains 14 residues. The V gene's germline CDR1 is SGHRS and CDR2 YFSETQ. For the CDR3, the DNA is TGCGCCAGCAGCTTGGATCTAGGGAGTCCTGAAGCTTTCTTT. Protein: CASSLDLGSPEAFF. Full variable domain (remainder filled in from reference TRBV5-1 and TRBJ1-1): KAGVTQTPRYLIKTRGQQVTLSCSPISGHRSVSWYQQTPGQGLQFLFEYFSETQRNKGNFPGRFSGRQFSNSRSEMNVSTLELGDSALYLCASSLDLGSPEAFFGQGTRLTVV.

The V and J genes are TRBV6-5 and TRBJ2-7, with 9 bases fitting TRBD1. Germline-derived CDR1 and CDR2 are MNHEY and SVGAGI. This CDR3 is 12 amino acids long. Trimming took 11 bases from V and 4 from J; bases not matched to a gene: 6. CDR3: CAGKDRGYEQYF. Written as DNA, the CDR3 is TGTGCCGGCAAGGACAGGGGTTACGAGCAGTACTTC.

Concerning this clone itself: Relative to the germline gene, one junction end is altered; a read error may explain this. The chain is built from TRBV11-2 and TRBJ1-2; D is unclear. The germline CDR1 and CDR2 sequences are SGHAT and FQNNGV. The length of the CDR3 is 14 residues. CDR3 nucleotides: TGTGCCAGCAGCTTAGGAGGCTCTAACTATGGCTACCCCTTC. It translates to CASSLGGSNYGYPF.

The chain is built from TRBV5-4 and TRBJ1-4, with TRBD1 matching over 8 bases. Trimming removed 4 bases from V and 8 bases from J; junction bases left unmatched: 10. The CDR3 contains 15 residues. Looked up from germline, CDR1 is SGHNT and CDR2 is YYREEE (reference sequence). CDR3 sequence reads: CASSGEGQGGEKLFF. CDR3 in DNA: TGTGCCAGCAGCGGAGAAGGACAGGGTGGAGAAAAACTGTTTTTT. The whole variable domain, filled in from reference TRBV5-4 and TRBJ1-4, reads ETGVTQSPTHLIKTRGQQVTLRCSSQSGHNTVSWYQQALGQGPQFIFQYYREEENGRGNFPPRFSGLQFPNYSSELNVNALELDDSALYLCASSGEGQGGEKLFFGSGTQLSVL.

Only one count was recorded for this clone. CDR3 sequence: CASSSWADQPQHF. The CDR3 DNA sequence: TGTGCCAGCAGTTCCTGGGCAGATCAGCCCCAGCATTTT. This chain connects TRBV27 to TRBJ1-5; no definite D call. The CDR3 has 13 amino acids. Trimming pared 4 bases from V and 5 bases from J, leaving 9 bases between. Looked up from germline, CDR1 is MNHEY and CDR2 is SMNVEV (reference sequence).

CDR3 amino acids: CASSLAEETQYF. In nucleotides, the CDR3 is TGTGCCAGCAGCTTAGCCGAGGAGACCCAGTACTTC. The genes are TRBV7-2 and TRBJ2-5; D gene uncertain. CDR3 size: 12 residues. From germline, CDR1 is SGHTA and CDR2 FQGNSA. The V end was cut by 0 bases, the J end by 5 bases, with 4 bases between.

The J gene is TRBJ1-5, the V gene TRBV5-1; D is unresolved. Germline CDR1 SGHRS, CDR2 YFSETQ. The CDR3 has 13 residues. With 2 bases removed from V and 4 bases from J, the gap between germline ends came to 7 bases. CDR3 in amino acids: CASSFDGNQPQHF. The CDR3 DNA is TGCGCCAGCAGCTTTGACGGGAATCAGCCCCAGCATTTT.

CDR3 nucleotides: TGTGCCAGCAGCTTAGTAGGGTTAGGGGACACTGAAGCTTTCTTT. Amino acids: CASSLVGLGDTEAFF. The chain carries TRBV11-2 and TRBJ1-1; weak D call: TRBD1 (5 bases). Looked up from germline, CDR1 is SGHAT and CDR2 is FQNNGV. V lost 1 base and J lost 3, with 12 bases in between. The CDR3 length is 15 residues. Drawing the rest from reference TRBV11-2 and TRBJ1-1, the complete variable domain is EAGVAQSPRYKIIEKRQSVAFWCNPISGHATLYWYQQILGQGPKLLIQFQNNGVVDDSQLPKDRFSAERLKGVDSTLKIQPAKLEDSAVYLCASSLVGLGDTEAFFGQGTRLTVV.

About this clone itself: The junction differs from germline at one of its ends, possibly a read error. The chain has TRBV11-2 and TRBJ2-1, with TRBD2 matching 13 bases. Germline values: CDR1 SGHAT, CDR2 FQNNGV. The CDR3 is made up of 12 amino acids. The CDR3 protein is CASSPGLAGVVF. For the CDR3, the DNA is TGTGCCAGCAGCCCTGGACTAGCGGGGGTTGTCTTC.